A selection of T cell receptor beta chains follows, all from one sample in a study of OX40 agonist ivuxolimab in advanced cancers. Clones were read by immunoSEQ multiplex PCR, and TCRdb kept only the in-frame ones, dropping some. The sample lists roughly 70,000 clones, about 91% seen once, with about 0.6% in the top ten. The sequencing here drew on CD4+ or CD8+ T cells sorted from blood, taken in a trial of the OX40 agonist ivuxolimab. These receptors came from an adult with an advanced solid tumor such as melanoma, head and neck, liver or kidney cancer. The CDR3 runs from the conserved cysteine through the conserved F or W. The D gene is left open where the match is weak. The listing skips clone size in some rows; elsewhere it reads once, few, many or a size class.

J | D | size | V | DNA | CDR3
TRBJ1-4 | TRBD1 | - | TRBV19 | TGTGCCAGTAGTATAGCCGGGACAGGAGATGAAAAACTGTTTTTT | CASSIAGTGDEKLFF
TRBJ1-1 | - | - | TRBV6-5 | TGTGCCAGCAGTTACTCGTTGGGGGTCACTGAAGCTTTCTTT | CASSYSLGVTEAFF
TRBJ2-3 | - | - | TRBV4-1 | TGCGCCAGCAGCCGGGGGGTTTCCGATACGCAGTATTTT | CASSRGVSDTQYF
TRBJ1-1 | TRBD1 | - | TRBV4-1 | TGCGCCAGCGGACCGTCCGGGACAGGGAATACTGAAGCTTTCTTT | CASGPSGTGNTEAFF
TRBJ2-7 | - | - | TRBV28 | TGTGCCAGCAGTGTCACTTACGAGCAGTACTTC | CASSVTYEQYF
TRBJ2-1 | TRBD2 | - | TRBV2 | TGTGCCAGCAGGCTCGGGACTAGCGGGACGTACAATGAGCAGTTCTTC | CASRLGTSGTYNEQFF
TRBJ2-7 | - | - | TRBV20-1 | TGCAGTGCTCAAACCCGGGACGAGCAGTACTTC | CSAQTRDEQYF
TRBJ2-7 | TRBD1 | - | TRBV6-5 | TGTGCCAGTTCGAGCACCGGGACAGCATTCTACGAGCAGTACTTC | CASSSTGTAFYEQYF
TRBJ1-5 | - | few | TRBV2 | TGTGCCAGGGGCACGGGACGAGGGGACAATCAGCCCCAGCATTTT | CARGTGRGDNQPQHF
TRBJ2-5 | - | - | TRBV12-5 | TGTGCTAGTGGTTTGGTACTGGGGGGCGCCGAGACCCAGTACTTC | CASGLVLGGAETQYF
TRBJ1-1 | - | few | TRBV7-9 | TGTGCCAGCAGCCCCACAGGGCCAGGAGCTTTCTTT | CASSPTGPGAFF
TRBJ2-3 | TRBD2 | - | TRBV29-1 | TGCAGCTTAGTTAGCGGGGGCACCGGGGCAGATACGCAGTATTTT | CSLVSGGTGADTQYF
TRBJ1-5 | - | few | TRBV2 | TGTGCCAGCAACGAGGGACGGCTTAATCAGCCCCAGCATTTT | CASNEGRLNQPQHF
TRBJ1-5 | - | - | TRBV5-1 | TGCGCCAGCAGCTTGTACAGCGGCGGAAATCAGCCCCAGCATTTT | CASSLYSGGNQPQHF
TRBJ1-1 | - | few | TRBV30 | TGTGCCTGGAGTGTATCTATGAACACTGAAGCTTTCTTT | CAWSVSMNTEAFF
TRBJ1-2 | TRBD1 | - | TRBV7-3 | TGTGCCAGCAGCTTAAACGGACAGGGCGATGGCTACACCTTC | CASSLNGQGDGYTF
TRBJ1-1 | TRBD1 | few | TRBV6-6 | TGTGCCAGCAGTAGACAGGGAGGTGAAGCTTTCTTT | CASSRQGGEAFF
TRBJ2-3 | TRBD1 | - | TRBV7-9 | TGTGCCAGCAGCTTAGTGACAGGGGTAACAGATACGCAGTATTTT | CASSLVTGVTDTQYF
TRBJ2-1 | - | - | TRBV5-4 | TGTGCCAGCAGCTTGTGGGCTAGTGGCAATGAGCAGTTCTTC | CASSLWASGNEQFF
TRBJ1-1 | - | - | TRBV5-1 | TGCGCCAGCAGCTTGGAGGCAGGGACGAGGACTGAAGCTTTCTTT | CASSLEAGTRTEAFF
TRBJ2-3 | TRBD2 | - | TRBV5-1 | TGCGCCAGCAGCTTGAGGGCTAGCGGGGGTCCTGGAGATACGCAGTATTTT | CASSLRASGGPGDTQYF
TRBJ2-2 | - | - | TRBV27 | TGTGCCAGCAGTTCCGGCACCGGGGAGCTGTTTTTT | CASSSGTGELFF
TRBJ1-4 | - | - | TRBV30 | TGTGCCTGGAGGTGGGGGCCCCTGGGTGAAAAACTGTTTTTT | CAWRWGPLGEKLFF
TRBJ1-1 | - | - | TRBV19 | TGTGCCAGTAGTATCAGGCTTGAAGCTTTCTTT | CASSIRLEAFF